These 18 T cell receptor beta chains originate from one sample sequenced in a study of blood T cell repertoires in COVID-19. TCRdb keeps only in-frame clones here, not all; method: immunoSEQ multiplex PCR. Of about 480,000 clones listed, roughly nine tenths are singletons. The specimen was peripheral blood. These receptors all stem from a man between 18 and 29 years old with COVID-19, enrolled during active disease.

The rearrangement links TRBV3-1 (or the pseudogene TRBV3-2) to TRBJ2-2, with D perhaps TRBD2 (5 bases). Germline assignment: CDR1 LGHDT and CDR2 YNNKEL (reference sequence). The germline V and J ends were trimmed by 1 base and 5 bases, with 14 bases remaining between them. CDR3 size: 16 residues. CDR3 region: CASSQVFRERTGELFF. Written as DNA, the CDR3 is TGTGCCAGCAGCCAAGTATTCCGGGAAAGAACCGGGGAGCTGTTTTTT.

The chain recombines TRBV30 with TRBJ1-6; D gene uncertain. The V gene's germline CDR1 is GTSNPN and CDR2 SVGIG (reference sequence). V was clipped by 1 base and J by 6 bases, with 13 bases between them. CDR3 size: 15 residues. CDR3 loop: CAWSGGPPINSPLHF. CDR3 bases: TGTGCCTGGAGTGGAGGGCCACCTATTAATTCACCCCTCCACTTT.

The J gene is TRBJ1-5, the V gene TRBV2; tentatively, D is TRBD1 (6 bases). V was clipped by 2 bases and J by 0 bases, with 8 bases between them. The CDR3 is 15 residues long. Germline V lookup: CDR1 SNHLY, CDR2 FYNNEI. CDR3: CASSEKGHSNQPQHF. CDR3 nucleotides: TGTGCCAGCAGTGAAAAGGGACATAGCAATCAGCCCCAGCATTTT.

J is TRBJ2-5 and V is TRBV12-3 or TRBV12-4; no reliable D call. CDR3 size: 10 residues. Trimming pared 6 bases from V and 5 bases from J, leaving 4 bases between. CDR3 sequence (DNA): TGTGCCAGCAGGAGGGAGACCCAGTACTTC. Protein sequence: CASRRETQYF.

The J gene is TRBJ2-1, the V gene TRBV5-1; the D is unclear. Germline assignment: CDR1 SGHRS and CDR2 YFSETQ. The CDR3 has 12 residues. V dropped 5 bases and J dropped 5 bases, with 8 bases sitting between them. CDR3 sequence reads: CASRSNHNEQFF. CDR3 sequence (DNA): TGCGCCAGCAGATCAAATCACAATGAGCAGTTCTTC.

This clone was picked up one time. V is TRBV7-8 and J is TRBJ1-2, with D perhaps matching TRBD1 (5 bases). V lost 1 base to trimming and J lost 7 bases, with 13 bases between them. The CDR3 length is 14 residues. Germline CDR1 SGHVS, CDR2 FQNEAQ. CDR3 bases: TGTGCCAGCAGCTTAGGGGGCTTATCTCTTGGCTACACCTTC. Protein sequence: CASSLGGLSLGYTF.

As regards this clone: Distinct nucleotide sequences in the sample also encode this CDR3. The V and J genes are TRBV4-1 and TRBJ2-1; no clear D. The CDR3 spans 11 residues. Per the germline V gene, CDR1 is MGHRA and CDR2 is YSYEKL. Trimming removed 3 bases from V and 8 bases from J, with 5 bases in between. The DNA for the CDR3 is TGCGCCAGCAGCCAGCGCGATGAGCAGTTCTTC. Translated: CASSQRDEQFF.

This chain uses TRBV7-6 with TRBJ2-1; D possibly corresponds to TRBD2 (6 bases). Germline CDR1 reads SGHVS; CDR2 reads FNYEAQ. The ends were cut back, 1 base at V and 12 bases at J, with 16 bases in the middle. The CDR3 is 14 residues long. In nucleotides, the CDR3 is TGTGCCAGCAGCTTAGGGGGGTTGCAGGAGGGGCAGTTCTTC. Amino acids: CASSLGGLQEGQFF.

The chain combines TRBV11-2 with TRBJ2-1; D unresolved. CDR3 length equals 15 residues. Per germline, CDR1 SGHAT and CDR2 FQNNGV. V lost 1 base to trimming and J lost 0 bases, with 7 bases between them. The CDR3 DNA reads TGTGCCAGCAGCTTAGGGCTCCCCTCCTACAATGAGCAGTTCTTC. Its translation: CASSLGLPSYNEQFF.

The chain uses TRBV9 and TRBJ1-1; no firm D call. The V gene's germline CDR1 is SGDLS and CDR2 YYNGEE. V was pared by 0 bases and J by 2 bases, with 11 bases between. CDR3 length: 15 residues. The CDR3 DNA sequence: TGTGCCAGCAGCGTAGGGTTCGGGGTAAACACTGAAGCTTTCTTT. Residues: CASSVGFGVNTEAFF.

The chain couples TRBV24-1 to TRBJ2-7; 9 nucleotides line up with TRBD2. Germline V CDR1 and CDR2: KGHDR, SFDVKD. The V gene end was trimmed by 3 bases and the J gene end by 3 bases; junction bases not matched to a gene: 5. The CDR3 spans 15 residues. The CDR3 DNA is TGTGCCACCAGTGATCCCTTAGCGGGAGTCTACGAGCAGTACTTC. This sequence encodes CATSDPLAGVYEQYF.

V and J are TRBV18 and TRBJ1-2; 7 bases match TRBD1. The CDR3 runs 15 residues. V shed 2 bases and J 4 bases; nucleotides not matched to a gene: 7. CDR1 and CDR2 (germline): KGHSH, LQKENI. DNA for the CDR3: TGTGCCAGCTCACCAGAGGACAGGAGCGGCTATGGCTACACCTTC. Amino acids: CASSPEDRSGYGYTF.

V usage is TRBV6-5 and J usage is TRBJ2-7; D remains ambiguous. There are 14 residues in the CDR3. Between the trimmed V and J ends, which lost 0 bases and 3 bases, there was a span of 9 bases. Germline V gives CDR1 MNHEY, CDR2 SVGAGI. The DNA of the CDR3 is TGTGCCAGCAGTTACTCAGTCCCGAGCTACGAGCAGTACTTC. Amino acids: CASSYSVPSYEQYF.

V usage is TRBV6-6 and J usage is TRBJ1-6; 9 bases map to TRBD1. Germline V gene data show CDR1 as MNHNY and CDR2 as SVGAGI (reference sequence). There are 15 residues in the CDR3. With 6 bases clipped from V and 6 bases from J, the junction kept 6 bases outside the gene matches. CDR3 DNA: TGTGCCAGCAGCTCTCCGGGACAGGGTAATTCACCCCTCCACTTT. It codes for CASSSPGQGNSPLHF.

In DNA, the CDR3 is TGTGCCAGCAGCCAAGGGATAACAGGGTTCGGCTACACCTTC. This encodes CASSQGITGFGYTF. V gene TRBV3-1 (or the pseudogene TRBV3-2) combines with J gene TRBJ1-2, with D maybe TRBD1 (6 bases). This CDR3 has 14 amino acids. CDR1 and CDR2 (germline): LGHDT, YNNKEL (reference sequence). Between the trimmed V and J ends, which lost 1 base and 8 bases, there was a span of 14 bases.

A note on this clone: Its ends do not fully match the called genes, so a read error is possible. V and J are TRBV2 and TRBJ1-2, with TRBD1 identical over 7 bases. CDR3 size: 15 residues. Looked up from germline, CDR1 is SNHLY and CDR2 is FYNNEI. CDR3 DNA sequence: TGTGCCAGCAGTAAAGCCCATGACAGGGCTGGTGGCTACACCTTC. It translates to CASSKAHDRAGGYTF.

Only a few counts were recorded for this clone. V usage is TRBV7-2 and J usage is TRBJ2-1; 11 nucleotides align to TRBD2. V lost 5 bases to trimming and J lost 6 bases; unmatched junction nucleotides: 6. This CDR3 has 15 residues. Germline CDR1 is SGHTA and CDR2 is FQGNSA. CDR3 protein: CASSALAGVGNEQFF. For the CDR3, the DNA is TGTGCCAGCAGCGCACTAGCGGGGGTGGGCAATGAGCAGTTCTTC.

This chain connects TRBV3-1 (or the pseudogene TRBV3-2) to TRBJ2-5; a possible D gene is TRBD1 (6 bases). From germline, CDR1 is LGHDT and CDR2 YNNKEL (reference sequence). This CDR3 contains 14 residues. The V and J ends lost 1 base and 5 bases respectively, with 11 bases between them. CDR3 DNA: TGTGCCAGCAGCCAAGGAGGGGGTCCTGAGACCCAGTACTTC. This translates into CASSQGGGPETQYF.